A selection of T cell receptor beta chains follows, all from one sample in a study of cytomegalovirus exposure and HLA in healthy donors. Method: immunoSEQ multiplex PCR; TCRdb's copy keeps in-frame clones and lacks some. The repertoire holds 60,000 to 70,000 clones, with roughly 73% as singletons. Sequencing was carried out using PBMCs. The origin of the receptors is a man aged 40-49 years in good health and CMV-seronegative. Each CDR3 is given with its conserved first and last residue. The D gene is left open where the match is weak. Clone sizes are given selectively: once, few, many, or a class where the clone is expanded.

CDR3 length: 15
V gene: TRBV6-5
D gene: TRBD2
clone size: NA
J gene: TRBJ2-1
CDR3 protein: CASRSLAGKGNEQFF
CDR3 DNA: TGTGCCAGCAGATCGCTAGCGGGCAAGGGCAATGAGCAGTTCTTC

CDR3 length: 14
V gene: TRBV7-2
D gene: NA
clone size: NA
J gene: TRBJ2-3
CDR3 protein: CASSLVAFTDTQYF
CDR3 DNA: TGTGCCAGCAGCCTCGTAGCGTTCACAGATACGCAGTATTTT

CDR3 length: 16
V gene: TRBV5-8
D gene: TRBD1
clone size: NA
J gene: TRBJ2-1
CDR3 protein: CASTPQRDKGAHEQFF
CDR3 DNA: TGTGCCAGCACTCCCCAAAGGGACAAGGGGGCTCATGAGCAGTTCTTC

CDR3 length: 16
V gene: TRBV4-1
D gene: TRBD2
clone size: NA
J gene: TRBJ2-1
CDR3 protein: CASSRRLAENYNEQFF
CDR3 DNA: TGCGCCAGCAGCCGCCGACTAGCGGAGAACTACAATGAGCAGTTCTTC

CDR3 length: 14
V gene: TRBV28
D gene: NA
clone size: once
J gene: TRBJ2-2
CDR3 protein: CASTGIPNTGELFF
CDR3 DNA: TGTGCCAGCACAGGGATCCCAAACACCGGGGAGCTGTTTTTT

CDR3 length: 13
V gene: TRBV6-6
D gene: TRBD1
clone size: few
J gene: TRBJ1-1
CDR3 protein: CASSDRGGTEAFF
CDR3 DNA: TGTGCCAGCAGTGACAGGGGAGGCACTGAAGCTTTCTTT

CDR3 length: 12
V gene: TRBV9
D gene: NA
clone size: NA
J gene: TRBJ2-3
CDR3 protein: CASSVASDTQYF
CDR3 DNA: TGTGCCAGCAGCGTAGCCTCAGATACGCAGTATTTT

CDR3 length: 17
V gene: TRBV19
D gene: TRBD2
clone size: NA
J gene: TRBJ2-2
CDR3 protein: CASRTPGAGRGAGELFF
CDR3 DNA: TGTGCCAGTAGGACCCCCGGGGCGGGACGGGGGGCCGGGGAGCTGTTTTTT

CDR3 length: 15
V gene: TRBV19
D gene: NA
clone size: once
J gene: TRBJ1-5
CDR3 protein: CASTDSAGRNQPQHF
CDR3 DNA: TGTGCCAGTACCGATTCGGCAGGGCGAAATCAGCCCCAGCATTTT

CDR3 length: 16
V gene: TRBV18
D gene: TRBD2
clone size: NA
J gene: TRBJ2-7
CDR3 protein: CASSPGLAGVSYEQCF
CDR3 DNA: TGTGCCAGCTCCCCGGGACTAGCGGGAGTCTCCTACGAGCAGTGCTTC

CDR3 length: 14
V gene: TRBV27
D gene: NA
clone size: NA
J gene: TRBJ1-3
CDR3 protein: CASSPTRLGNTIYF
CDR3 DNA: TGTGCCAGCAGTCCAACTAGGTTGGGAAACACCATATATTTT

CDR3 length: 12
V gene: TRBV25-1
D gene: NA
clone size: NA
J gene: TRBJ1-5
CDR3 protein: CASYRDNQPQHF
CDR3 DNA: TGTGCCAGCTACCGGGACAATCAGCCCCAGCATTTT

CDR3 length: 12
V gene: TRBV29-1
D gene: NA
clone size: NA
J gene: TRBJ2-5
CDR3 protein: CGVEKGAETQYF
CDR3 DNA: TGCGGCGTTGAAAAAGGGGCCGAGACCCAGTACTTC

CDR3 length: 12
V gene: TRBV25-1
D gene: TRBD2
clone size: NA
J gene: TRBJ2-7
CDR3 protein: CASSERSGRCLF
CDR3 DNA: TGTGCCAGCAGTGAACGTAGCGGGAGGTGTCTCTTC

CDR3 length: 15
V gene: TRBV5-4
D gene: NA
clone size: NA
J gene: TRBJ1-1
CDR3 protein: CASSLGGQGLTEAFF
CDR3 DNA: TGTGCCAGCAGCTTGGGCGGTCAGGGGCTGACTGAAGCTTTCTTT

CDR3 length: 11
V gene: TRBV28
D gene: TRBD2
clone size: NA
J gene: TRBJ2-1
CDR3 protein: CASRSSGKQFF
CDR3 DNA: TGTGCCAGCAGGTCTAGCGGAAAGCAGTTCTTC

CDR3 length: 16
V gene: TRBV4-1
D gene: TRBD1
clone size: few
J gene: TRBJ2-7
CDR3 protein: CASSQTQTGIPYEQYF
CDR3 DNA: TGCGCCAGCAGCCAAACGCAGACAGGGATCCCCTACGAGCAGTACTTC

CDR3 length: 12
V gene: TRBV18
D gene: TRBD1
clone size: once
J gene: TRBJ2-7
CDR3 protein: CASTPDRDEQYF
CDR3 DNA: TGTGCCAGCACCCCTGACAGGGACGAGCAGTACTTC

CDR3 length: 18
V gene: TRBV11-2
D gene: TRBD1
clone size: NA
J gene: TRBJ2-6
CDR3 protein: CASGRRTGPTAGANVLTF
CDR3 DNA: TGTGCCAGCGGGCGAAGGACAGGGCCCACCGCTGGGGCCAACGTCCTGACTTTC

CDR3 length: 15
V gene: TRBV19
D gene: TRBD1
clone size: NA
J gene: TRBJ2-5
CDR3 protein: CASSTGQGGRETQYF
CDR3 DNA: TGTGCCAGTAGTACCGGACAGGGGGGGAGGGAGACCCAGTACTTC

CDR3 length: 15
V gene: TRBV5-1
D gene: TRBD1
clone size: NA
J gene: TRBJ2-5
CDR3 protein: CASSLGTGSQETQYF
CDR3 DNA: TGCGCCAGCAGCTTGGGGACAGGGAGCCAAGAGACCCAGTACTTC

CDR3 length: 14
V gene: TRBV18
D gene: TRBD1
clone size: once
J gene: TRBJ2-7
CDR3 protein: CASSPGTGTYEQYF
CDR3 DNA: TGTGCCAGCTCACCCGGGACAGGGACCTACGAGCAGTACTTC

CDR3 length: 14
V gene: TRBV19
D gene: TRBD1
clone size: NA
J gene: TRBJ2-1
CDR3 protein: CASSIRQGAYEQFF
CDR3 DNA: TGTGCCAGTAGTATCAGACAGGGGGCATATGAGCAGTTCTTC

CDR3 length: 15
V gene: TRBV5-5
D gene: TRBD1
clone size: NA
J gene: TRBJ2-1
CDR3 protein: CASSPTGVVDNEQFF
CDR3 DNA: TGTGCCAGCAGCCCAACAGGGGTGGTGGACAATGAGCAGTTCTTC

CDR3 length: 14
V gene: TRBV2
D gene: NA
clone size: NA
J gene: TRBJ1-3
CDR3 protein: CASSEVSSGNTIYF
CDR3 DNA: TGTGCCAGCAGTGAAGTCAGCTCTGGAAACACCATATATTTT

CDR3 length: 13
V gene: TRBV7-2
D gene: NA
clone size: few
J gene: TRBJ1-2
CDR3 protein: CASSRDGTYGYTF
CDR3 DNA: TGTGCCAGCAGCCGAGACGGGACTTATGGCTACACCTTC

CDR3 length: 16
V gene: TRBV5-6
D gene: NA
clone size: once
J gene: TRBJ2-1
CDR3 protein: CASSPRSAGGGGEQFF
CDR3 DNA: TGTGCCAGCAGCCCACGTTCGGCAGGGGGCGGGGGTGAGCAGTTCTTC

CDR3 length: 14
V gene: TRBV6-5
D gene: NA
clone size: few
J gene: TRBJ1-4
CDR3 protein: CASSRGSLEEKLFF
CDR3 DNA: TGTGCCAGCAGCCGCGGGAGTCTCGAGGAAAAACTGTTTTTT

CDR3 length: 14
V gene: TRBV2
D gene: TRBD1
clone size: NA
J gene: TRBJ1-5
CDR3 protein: CASRGDSSNQPQHF
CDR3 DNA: TGTGCCAGCAGGGGGGACAGTAGCAATCAGCCCCAGCATTTT

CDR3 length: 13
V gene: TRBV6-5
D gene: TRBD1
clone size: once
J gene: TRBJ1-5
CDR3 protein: CASSRGGNQPQHF
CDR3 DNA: TGTGCCAGCAGCAGGGGGGGCAATCAGCCCCAGCATTTT

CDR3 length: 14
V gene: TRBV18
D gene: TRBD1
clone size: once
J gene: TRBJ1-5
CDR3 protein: CASSRGQGPQPQHF
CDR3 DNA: TGTGCCAGCTCACGGGGACAGGGGCCTCAGCCCCAGCATTTT

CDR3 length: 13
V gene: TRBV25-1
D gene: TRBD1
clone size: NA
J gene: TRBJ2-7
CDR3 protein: CASSGQGANEQYF
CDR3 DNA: TGTGCCAGCAGTGGGCAGGGGGCTAACGAGCAGTACTTC